The sequence of this TCR beta chain was determined in a study of a mutant IDH1 vaccine in newly diagnosed glioma (dated by TCRdb to the early 2020s). About the investigation overall: Across visits V03 through V10, patients got a total of eight vaccinations, given in weeks 1, 3, 5, 7, 11, 15, 19 and 23. Vaccination started 4-6 weeks after radiotherapy alone, or was given together with temozolomide cycles in the groups whose treatment included chemotherapy. Of the roughly 31 treated patients, around 60% were male and approximately 38% were female, and the mean age was 40.4 years. Before enrollment, most patients had been given radiochemotherapy with temozolomide as standard therapy, while the rest had received either radiotherapy alone or temozolomide alone. Peripheral blood was collected at six visits: V03 (baseline), V05, V07, V10, V12 and V13. For exploratory analyses, longitudinal TCRB deep sequencing was carried out in roughly 23 treated patients wherever samples were available.

Receptors were amplified or captured by the immunoSEQ multiplex PCR assay. Rearranged TCR beta chain sequences were amplified with the hsTCRB Kit following the manufacturer's protocol. TCRB libraries were sequenced on an Illumina MiSeq. The original methods were these. Demultiplexing, trimming and gene mapping were performed with the kit vendor's proprietary platform. In its TCRdb copy, this immuneACCESS table keeps in-frame sequences only and misses some clones. Where compared with another copy, unresolved V genes explain less than half of these, and the others have no known cause. For V, J and clone size, that table is used; D and trimming come from the DNA. Recorded for this sample are some 48,000 clones; 78% of them occurred a single time. The ten most abundant clones make up 1.8% of the sample. On this clone: The antigen it binds to is not known. Per-nucleotide qualities are absent, and no much larger clonotype sits a single base away.

The time point tag for this specimen amounts to: week 5, during vaccination. Every vaccine dose consisted of 300 ug of a 20-mer mutant IDH1 peptide in Montanide, administered subcutaneously together with topical imiquimod. All donors had newly diagnosed IDH1-mutant astrocytomas of WHO grade 3 or 4 that showed loss of nuclear ATRX. The samples were drawn from NOA16, a multicentre, single-arm, open-label phase I trial in Germany that tested a mutant IDH1 peptide vaccine in humans for the first time. Genomic DNA for TCRB sequencing was extracted from EDTA blood using the DNeasy Blood and Tissue Kit. General conclusions and limits of the study: The authors stated that sample limitations prevented analyses of patient blood samples from being reproduced. Across multiple MHC alleles, vaccine-induced immune responses were seen in approximately 93% of patients. Availability determined which PBMC samples were chosen for TCRB deep sequencing. Changes in the top peripheral T cell clonotypes picked up by TCRB sequencing did not appear to be linked to pseudoprogression.

The sequence derives from a woman aged 35 to 49 with glioma. This sample comprised PBMCs, obtained from a glioma patient whose treatment included an IDH1 peptide vaccine.

The nucleotide sequence reads as follows: TGTGCCAGCAGTTCATACACTGCAACTAATGAAAAACTGTTTTTT. Its coded protein is CASSSYTATNEKLFF. This receptor chain uses TRBV6-6 and TRBJ1-4, with the identity of the D gene unclear. The germline ends are 9 bases apart after V is trimmed by 4 bases and J by 0 bases. Including cysteine and phenylalanine, the CDR3 has 15 amino acids. Only CDR3 DNA remains: 45 bases, in frame from the first base. CDR1 and CDR2 are read off the germline V gene (reference sequence) as MNHNY and SVGAGI.